This T cell receptor (beta chain) was sequenced for a study of T cells expressing NK-cell markers. There are 17 residues in the CDR3. Germline V gene data show CDR1 as SQVTM and CDR2 as ANQGSEA. TCRdb re-called the 5' RACE reads and gives one entry per CDR3 protein, without DNA. This sample contains 440,000 or so distinct CDR3 sequences. The clonotype was recovered from a woman aged 18 to 75 in good health. This sequence joins TRBV29-1 and TRBJ2-5; TCRdb gives TRBD2 as the D gene, but with no DNA this cannot be confirmed. The source material was blood T cells: a sorted CD56 or NKG2C T cell subset, CD4+ or CD8+ T cells, or bulk PBMC T cells (not recorded which). CDR3 in amino acids: CSVEEDFSDSPQETQYF. The complete variable domain, with remaining parts taken from reference TRBV29-1 and TRBJ2-5, reads SAVISQKPSRDICQRGTSLTIQCQVDSQVTMMFWYRQQPGQSLTLIATANQGSEATYESGFVIDKFPISRPNLTFSTLTVSNMSPEDSSIYLCSVEEDFSDSPQETQYFGPGTRLLVL.